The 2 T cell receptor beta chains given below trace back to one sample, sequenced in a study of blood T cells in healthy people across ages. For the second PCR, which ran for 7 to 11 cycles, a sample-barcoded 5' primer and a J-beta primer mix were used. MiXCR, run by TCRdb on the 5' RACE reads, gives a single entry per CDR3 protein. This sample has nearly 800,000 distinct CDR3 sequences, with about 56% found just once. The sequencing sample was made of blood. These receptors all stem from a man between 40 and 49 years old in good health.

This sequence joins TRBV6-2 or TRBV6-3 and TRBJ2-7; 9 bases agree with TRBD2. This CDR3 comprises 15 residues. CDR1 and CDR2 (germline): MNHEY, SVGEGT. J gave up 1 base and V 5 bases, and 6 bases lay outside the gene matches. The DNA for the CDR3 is TGTGCCAGCAGTCCCCTTAGCGGGGGATCCTACGAGCAGTACTTC. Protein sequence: CASSPLSGGSYEQYF.

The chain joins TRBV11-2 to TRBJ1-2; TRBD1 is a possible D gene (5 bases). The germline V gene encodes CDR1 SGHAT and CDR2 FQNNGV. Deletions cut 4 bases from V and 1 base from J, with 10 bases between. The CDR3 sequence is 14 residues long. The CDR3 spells CASSSGPLNYGYTF. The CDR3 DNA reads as TGTGCCAGCAGCTCGGGACCGCTTAACTATGGCTACACCTTC.